This T cell receptor beta chain was observed in a study of blood T cells in healthy people across ages. This CDR3 has 14 amino acids. CDR1 SEHNR and CDR2 FQNEAQ come from the germline V gene (reference sequence). V lost 5 bases and J 5 bases, leaving 15 bases between the germline ends. A second PCR, run for roughly 7 to 11 cycles, used a sample-barcoded 5' primer plus a J-beta primer mix. TCRdb recomputed calls from the 5' RACE reads with MiXCR, one row per CDR3 protein. Here the sample spans about 500,000 distinct CDR3 sequences, about 24% being singletons. About 10 milliliters of peripheral blood were drawn from each donor into EDTA-treated tubes. At least 5 micrograms of total RNA were extracted per sample. The same specimen was also included in a second study, on T cells of mothers and their children. As reported in that work: The effect of thymic selection on TCR recombination output is similar between related and unrelated pairs. Mothers and children who were related shared slightly more overlap than unrelated pairs, but not significantly more.

This clonotype was obtained from a boy aged 10-17 years in good health. The chain couples TRBV7-9 to TRBJ2-5; possibly TRBD2 for D (5 bases). The sequenced sample consisted of blood. In DNA form, the CDR3 reads TGTGCCAGCAGCCTTCCGGGAACCGGGGAGACCCAGTACTTC. Protein: CASSLPGTGETQYF.